Listed below are T cell receptor beta chains from one sample, sequenced in a study of T-cell reconstitution after alpha-beta-depleted transplantation in children. TCRdb re-derived calls from the PCR reads in MiXCR, one entry per CDR3 protein. The sample lists around 530,000 distinct CDR3 sequences, roughly 33% occurring once. This sample comprised PBMCs from the stem cell graft donor, obtained from the stem cell graft. The receptors derive from a human donor who donated a stem cell graft to a child with aplastic anemia. Both conserved end residues are part of each CDR3.

V: TRBV29-1; J: TRBJ1-2; CDR3: CSVESARYGYTF
V: TRBV12-3/TRBV12-4; J: TRBJ2-7; CDR3: CASNLAGGPSREQYF
V: TRBV12-3/TRBV12-4; J: TRBJ2-5; CDR3: CASSLRAYQETQYF
V: TRBV18; J: TRBJ2-1; CDR3: CASSPAIGGSYNEQFF
V: TRBV6-2/TRBV6-3; J: TRBJ2-1; CDR3: CASSPYRGEQFF
V: TRBV7-8; J: TRBJ2-6; CDR3: CASSWDSGSGANVLTF
V: TRBV5-1; J: TRBJ2-7; CDR3: CASSPLGADADEQYF
V: TRBV7-9; J: TRBJ1-1; CDR3: CASSFSPGGNTEAFF
V: TRBV5-4; J: TRBJ2-5; CDR3: CASSQRTGEETQYF
V: TRBV4-3; J: TRBJ2-5; CDR3: CASSRLAGLTAGETQYF
V: TRBV5-6; J: TRBJ2-3; CDR3: CASSPLRVLTDTQYF
V: TRBV5-6; J: TRBJ2-1; CDR3: CASSEGLAVYNEQFF
V: TRBV30; J: TRBJ2-3; CDR3: CAWSLGHNTDTQYF
V: TRBV18; J: TRBJ1-1; CDR3: CASSPPKKMNTEAFF
V: TRBV7-2; J: TRBJ1-2; CDR3: CASSFSGGEEGYTF
V: TRBV5-1; J: TRBJ2-5; CDR3: CASSVSGDQETQYF
V: TRBV20-1; J: TRBJ2-2; CDR3: CSAREYGELFF
V: TRBV6-1; J: TRBJ2-7; CDR3: CASSTWGSYEQYF
V: TRBV5-1; J: TRBJ2-6; CDR3: CASSFLGISSGANVLTF
V: TRBV7-6; J: TRBJ2-7; CDR3: CASSLGPGLAEASEYF
V: TRBV28; J: TRBJ1-2; CDR3: CASSRRPLGYTF
V: TRBV13; J: TRBJ2-3; CDR3: CASSAFGRASDTQYF
V: TRBV18; J: TRBJ1-2; CDR3: CASSPPQRGYTF
V: TRBV12-3/TRBV12-4; J: TRBJ1-1; CDR3: CASSLPGQVKNTEAFF
V: TRBV20-1; J: TRBJ2-3; CDR3: CSARGSGNTDTQYF
V: TRBV12-3/TRBV12-4; J: TRBJ2-1; CDR3: CASSRGGTAYNEQFF
V: TRBV20-1; J: TRBJ2-1; CDR3: CSAPLTSGANNEQFF
V: TRBV5-1; J: TRBJ2-5; CDR3: CASSPLSGGETQYF
V: TRBV14; J: TRBJ1-4; CDR3: CASSKALGTNEKLFF
V: TRBV5-1; J: TRBJ1-1; CDR3: CASSWPGTAEAFF
V: TRBV12-3/TRBV12-4; J: TRBJ2-7; CDR3: CASSPTGSAYEQYF